This T cell receptor beta chain was obtained from a study of control samples from healthy donors and cancer patients (dated by TCRdb to 2020 to 2021). Sequences MNHEY (CDR1) and SVGAGI (CDR2) are obtained from the germline V gene. The CDR3 runs 14 amino acids, cysteine and phenylalanine included. The sequence is cut down to CDR3 DNA, 42 bases in frame from base 1. V is trimmed back by 2 bases and J by 2 bases, and the junction contains 2 bases that no gene match accounts for. The library was built by means of the immunoSEQ multiplex PCR assay. TCRdb limited this immuneACCESS table to in-frame rearrangements with V and J called. A share of clones is missing; checked studies link under half to unresolved V genes, and the rest is unexplained. The sample table shows 100,000 to 110,000 clones, and more than 75% are seen once. 15% to 20% of the sample belongs to the ten largest clones. Concerning this clone: Its antigen is still unknown. The input lacks base qualities; no much larger clone sits a single base away.

Sequencing was performed on blood. This sequence originates from a woman aged 50 to 65 in good health. This receptor chain uses TRBV6-5 and TRBJ1-2; 7 middle bases align to TRBD1. The DNA reads TGTGCCAGCAGTTACCGGGGACAGAACTATGGCTACACCTTC. Its protein is CASSYRGQNYGYTF.